This TCR beta chain was documented in a study of T-cell reconstitution after alpha-beta-depleted transplantation in children. Notes on the study in general: Reportedly, alpha-beta T cells present about two months post-transplant originated from several hundred expanded clones of graft origin. T-cell numbers and diversity, one year after transplant, stemmed largely from T cells that were newly produced. Elevated TCRbeta diversity at day 60 was traced, in some patients, to surviving recipient T cells and thymic progenitors.

Between the trimmed V and J ends, which lost 6 bases and 0 bases, there was a span of 15 bases. Germline assignment: CDR1 DFQATT and CDR2 SNEGSKA (reference sequence). The CDR3 is 15 residues long. This sample's TCRbeta library carried unique molecular identifier barcodes. TCRdb reprocessed the PCR reads via MiXCR and lists one record per CDR3 protein. In the table there are fewer than 550,000 distinct CDR3 sequences, 10% to 12% of which are singletons. For this clonotype: Antigen: not known.

The sequenced sample was PBMCs, mostly from graft donor cells, obtained 180 days after TCRalphabeta/CD19-depleted stem cell transplant. The receptor comes from a female patient aged 2 to 10 who had a stem cell transplant for aplastic anemia, so the T cells may come from the graft donor. The genes are TRBV20-1 and TRBJ1-5, with D maybe TRBD1 (6 bases). The CDR3 coding sequence is TGCAGTGCGACCCAGGACAGCTATAGCAATCAGCCCCAGCATTTT. This codes for CSATQDSYSNQPQHF.